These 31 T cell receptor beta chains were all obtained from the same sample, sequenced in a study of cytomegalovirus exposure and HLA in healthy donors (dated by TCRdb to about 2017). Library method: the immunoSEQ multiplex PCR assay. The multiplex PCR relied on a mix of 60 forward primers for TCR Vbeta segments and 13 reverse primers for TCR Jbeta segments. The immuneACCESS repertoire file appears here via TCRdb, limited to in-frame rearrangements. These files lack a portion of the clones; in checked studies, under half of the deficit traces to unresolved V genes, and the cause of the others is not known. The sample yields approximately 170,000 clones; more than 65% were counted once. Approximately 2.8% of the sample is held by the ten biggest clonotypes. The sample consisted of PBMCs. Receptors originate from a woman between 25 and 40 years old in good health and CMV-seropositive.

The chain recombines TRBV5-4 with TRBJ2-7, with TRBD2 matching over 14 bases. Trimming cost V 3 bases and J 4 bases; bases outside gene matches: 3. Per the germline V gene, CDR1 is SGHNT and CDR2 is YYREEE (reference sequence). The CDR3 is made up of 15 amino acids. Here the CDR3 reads CASSSGTSGSYEQYF. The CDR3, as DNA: TGTGCCAGCAGCTCTGGGACTAGCGGGAGTTACGAGCAGTACTTC.

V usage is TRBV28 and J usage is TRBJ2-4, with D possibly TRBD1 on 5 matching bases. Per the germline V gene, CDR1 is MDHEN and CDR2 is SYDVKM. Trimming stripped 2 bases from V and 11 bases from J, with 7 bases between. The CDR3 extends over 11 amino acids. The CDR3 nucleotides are TGTGCCAGCAGTTTACTGGGGCTTCAGTACTTC. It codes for CASSLLGLQYF. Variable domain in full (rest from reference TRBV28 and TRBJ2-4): DVKVTQSSRYLVKRTGEKVFLECVQDMDHENMFWYRQDPGLGLRLIYFSYDVKMKEKGDIPEGYSVSREKKERFSLILESASTNQTSMYLCASSLLGLQYFGAGTRLSVL.

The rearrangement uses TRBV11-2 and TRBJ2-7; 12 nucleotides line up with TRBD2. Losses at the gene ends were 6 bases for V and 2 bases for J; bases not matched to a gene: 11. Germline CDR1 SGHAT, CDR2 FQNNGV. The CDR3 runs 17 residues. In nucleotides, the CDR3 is TGTGCCAGCAGGGGGACAGGGCTAGCGGGAGGGCCCTACGAGCAGTACTTC. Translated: CASRGTGLAGGPYEQYF.

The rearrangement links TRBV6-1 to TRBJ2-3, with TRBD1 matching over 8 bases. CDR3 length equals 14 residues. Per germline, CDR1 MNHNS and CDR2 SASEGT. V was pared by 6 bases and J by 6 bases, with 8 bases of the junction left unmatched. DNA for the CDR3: TGTGCCAGCAGGGTTCAGGGGGCAACCGATACGCAGTATTTT. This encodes CASRVQGATDTQYF.

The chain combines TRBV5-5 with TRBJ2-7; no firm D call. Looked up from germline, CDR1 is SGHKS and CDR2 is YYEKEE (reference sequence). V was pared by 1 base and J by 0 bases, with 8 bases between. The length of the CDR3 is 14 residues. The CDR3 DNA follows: TGTGCCAGCAGCTTGCCCAAAATCTCCTACGAGCAGTACTTC. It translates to CASSLPKISYEQYF.

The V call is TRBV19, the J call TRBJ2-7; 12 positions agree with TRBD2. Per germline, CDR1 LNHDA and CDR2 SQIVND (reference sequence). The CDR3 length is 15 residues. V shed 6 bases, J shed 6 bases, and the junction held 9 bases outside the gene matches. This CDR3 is CASRMSTSGSTEQYF. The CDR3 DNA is TGTGCCAGTAGAATGTCGACTAGCGGGAGTACCGAGCAGTACTTC.

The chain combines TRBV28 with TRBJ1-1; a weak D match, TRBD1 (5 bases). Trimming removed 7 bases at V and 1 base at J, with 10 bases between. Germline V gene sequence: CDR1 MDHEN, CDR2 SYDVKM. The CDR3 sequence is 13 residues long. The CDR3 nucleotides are TGTGCCAGCACCCCTAGGGGGAACACTGAAGCTTTCTTT. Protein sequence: CASTPRGNTEAFF.

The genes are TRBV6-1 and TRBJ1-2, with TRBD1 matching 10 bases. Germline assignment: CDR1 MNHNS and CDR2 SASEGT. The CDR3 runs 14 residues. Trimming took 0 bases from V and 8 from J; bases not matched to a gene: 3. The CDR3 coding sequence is TGTGCCAGCAGTGAAGCCATGACAGGGGGCGGCTACACCTTC. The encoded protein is CASSEAMTGGGYTF.

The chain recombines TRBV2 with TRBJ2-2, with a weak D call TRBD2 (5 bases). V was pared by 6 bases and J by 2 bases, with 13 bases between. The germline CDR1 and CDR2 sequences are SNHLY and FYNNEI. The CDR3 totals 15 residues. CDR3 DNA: TGTGCCAGCAGGACTCGGAGCGGAAACACCGGGGAGCTGTTTTTT. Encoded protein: CASRTRSGNTGELFF.

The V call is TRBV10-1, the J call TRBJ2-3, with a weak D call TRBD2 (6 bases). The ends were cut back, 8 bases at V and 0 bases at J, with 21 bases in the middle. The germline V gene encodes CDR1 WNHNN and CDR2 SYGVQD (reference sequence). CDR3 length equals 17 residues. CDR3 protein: CASGAGPGGTSTDTQYF. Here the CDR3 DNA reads TGCGCCAGCGGCGCGGGGCCCGGCGGAACTAGCACAGATACGCAGTATTTT.

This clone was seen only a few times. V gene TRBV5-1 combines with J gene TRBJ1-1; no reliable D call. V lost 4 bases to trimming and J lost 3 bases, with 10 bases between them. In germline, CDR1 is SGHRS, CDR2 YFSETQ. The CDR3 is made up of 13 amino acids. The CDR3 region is CASSPAGYTEAFF. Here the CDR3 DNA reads TGCGCCAGCAGCCCCGCCGGGTACACTGAAGCTTTCTTT.

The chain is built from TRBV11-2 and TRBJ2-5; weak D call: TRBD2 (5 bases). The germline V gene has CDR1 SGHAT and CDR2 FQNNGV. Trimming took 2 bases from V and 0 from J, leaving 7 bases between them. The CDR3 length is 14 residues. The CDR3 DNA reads TGTGCCAGCAGCTTACTCGGGGACCAAGAGACCCAGTACTTC. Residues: CASSLLGDQETQYF.

The CDR3 DNA follows: TGCGCCAGCAAAAAACACTCAGACGGACAGATACAAGAGACCCAGTACTTC. Translation: CASKKHSDGQIQETQYF. The V call is TRBV5-1, the J call TRBJ2-5, with a possible D match to TRBD1 (6 bases). This CDR3 is built from 17 residues. V lost 6 bases to trimming and J lost 2 bases, with 23 bases between them. From germline, CDR1 is SGHRS and CDR2 YFSETQ.

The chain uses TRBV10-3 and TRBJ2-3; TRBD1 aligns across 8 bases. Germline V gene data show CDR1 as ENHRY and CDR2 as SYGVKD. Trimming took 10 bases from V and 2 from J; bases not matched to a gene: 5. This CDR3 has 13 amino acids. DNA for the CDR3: TGTGCCACCGAGGGACAGGTCACAGATACGCAGTATTTT. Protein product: CATEGQVTDTQYF.

For the CDR3, the DNA is TGTGCCAGCAGATTAGCGAGAGAGTACGAGCAGTACTTC. This encodes CASRLAREYEQYF. J is TRBJ2-7 and V is TRBV28; the D gene is possibly TRBD2 (5 bases). Between the trimmed V and J ends, which lost 6 bases and 4 bases, there was a span of 13 bases. Germline V CDR1 and CDR2: MDHEN, SYDVKM. The CDR3 has 13 amino acids.

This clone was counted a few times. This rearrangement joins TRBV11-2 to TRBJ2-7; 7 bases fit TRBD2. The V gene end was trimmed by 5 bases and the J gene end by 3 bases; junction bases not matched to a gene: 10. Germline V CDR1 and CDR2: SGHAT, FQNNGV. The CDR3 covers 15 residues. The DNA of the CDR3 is TGTGCCAGCAGCCCTCGGGGGAGGGCCGTCTACGAGCAGTACTTC. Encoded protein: CASSPRGRAVYEQYF.

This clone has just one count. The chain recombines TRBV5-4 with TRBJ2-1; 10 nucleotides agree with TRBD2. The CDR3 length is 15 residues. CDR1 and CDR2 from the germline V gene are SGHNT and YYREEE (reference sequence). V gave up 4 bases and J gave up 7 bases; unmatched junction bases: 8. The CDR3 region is CASSHPGLARNEQFF. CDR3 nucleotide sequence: TGTGCCAGCAGCCACCCGGGACTAGCGCGGAATGAGCAGTTCTTC.

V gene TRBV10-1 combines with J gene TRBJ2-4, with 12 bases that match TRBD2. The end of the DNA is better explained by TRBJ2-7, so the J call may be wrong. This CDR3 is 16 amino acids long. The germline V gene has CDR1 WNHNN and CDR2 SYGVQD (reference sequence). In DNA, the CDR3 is TGCGCCAGCAGTGAGTTGACTAGCGGGAGTGAGAACGAGCAGTACTTC. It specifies CASSELTSGSENEQYF.

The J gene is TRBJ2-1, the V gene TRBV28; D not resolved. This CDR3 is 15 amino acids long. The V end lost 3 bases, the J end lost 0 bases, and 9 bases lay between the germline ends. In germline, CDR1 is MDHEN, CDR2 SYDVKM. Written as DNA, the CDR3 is TGTGCCAGCAGTTTCCCACCGAGCTCCTACAATGAGCAGTTCTTC. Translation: CASSFPPSSYNEQFF.

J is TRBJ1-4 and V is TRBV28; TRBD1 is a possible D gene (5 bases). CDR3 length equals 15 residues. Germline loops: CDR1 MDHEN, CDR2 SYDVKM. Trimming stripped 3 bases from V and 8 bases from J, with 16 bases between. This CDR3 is CASSFLAQVREKLFF. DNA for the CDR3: TGTGCCAGCAGTTTCTTGGCACAGGTTAGGGAAAAACTGTTTTTT.

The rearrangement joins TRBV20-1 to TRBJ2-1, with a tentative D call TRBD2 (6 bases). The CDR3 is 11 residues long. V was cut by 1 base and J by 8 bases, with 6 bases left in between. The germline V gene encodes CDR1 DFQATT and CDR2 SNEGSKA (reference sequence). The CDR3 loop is CSARGGDEQFF. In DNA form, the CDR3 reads TGCAGTGCTAGAGGGGGGGATGAGCAGTTCTTC.

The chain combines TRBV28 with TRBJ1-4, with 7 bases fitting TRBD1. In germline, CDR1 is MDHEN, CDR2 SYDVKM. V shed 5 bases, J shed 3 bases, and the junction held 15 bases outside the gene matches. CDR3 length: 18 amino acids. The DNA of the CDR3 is TGTGCCAGCAGTCCTTCCTCAGACAGGGTAGGGGCTAATGAAAAACTGTTTTTT. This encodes CASSPSSDRVGANEKLFF.

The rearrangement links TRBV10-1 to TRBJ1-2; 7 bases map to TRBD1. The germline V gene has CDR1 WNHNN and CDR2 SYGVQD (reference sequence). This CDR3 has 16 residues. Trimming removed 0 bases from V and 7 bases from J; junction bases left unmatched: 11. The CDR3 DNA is TGCGCCAGCAGTGAGTCGCGCAGGGGGGCAATGAGTGGCTACACCTTC. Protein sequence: CASSESRRGAMSGYTF.

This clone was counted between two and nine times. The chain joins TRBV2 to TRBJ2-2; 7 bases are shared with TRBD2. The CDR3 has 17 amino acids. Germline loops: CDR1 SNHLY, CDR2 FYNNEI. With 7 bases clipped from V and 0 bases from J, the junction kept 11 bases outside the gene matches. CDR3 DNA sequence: TGTGCCAGCAAAAAACTAGCGTCGCCCACGAACACCGGGGAGCTGTTTTTT. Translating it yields CASKKLASPTNTGELFF.

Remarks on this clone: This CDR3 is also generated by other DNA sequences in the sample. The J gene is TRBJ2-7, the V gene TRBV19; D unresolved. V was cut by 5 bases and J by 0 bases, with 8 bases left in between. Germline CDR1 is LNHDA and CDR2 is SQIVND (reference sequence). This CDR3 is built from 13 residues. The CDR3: CASSSGFSYEQYF. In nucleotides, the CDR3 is TGTGCCAGTAGTTCCGGGTTCTCCTACGAGCAGTACTTC. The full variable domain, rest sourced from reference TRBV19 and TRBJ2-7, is DGGITQSPKYLFRKEGQNVTLSCEQNLNHDAMYWYRQDPGQGLRLIYYSQIVNDFQKGDIAEGYSVSREKKESFPLTVTSAQKNPTAFYLCASSSGFSYEQYFGPGTRLTVT.

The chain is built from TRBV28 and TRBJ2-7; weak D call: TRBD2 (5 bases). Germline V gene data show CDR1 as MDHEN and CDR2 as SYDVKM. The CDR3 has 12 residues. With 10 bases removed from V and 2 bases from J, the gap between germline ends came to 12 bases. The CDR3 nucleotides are TGTGCCACCTCTGGACTCACCTACGAGCAGTACTTC. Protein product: CATSGLTYEQYF.

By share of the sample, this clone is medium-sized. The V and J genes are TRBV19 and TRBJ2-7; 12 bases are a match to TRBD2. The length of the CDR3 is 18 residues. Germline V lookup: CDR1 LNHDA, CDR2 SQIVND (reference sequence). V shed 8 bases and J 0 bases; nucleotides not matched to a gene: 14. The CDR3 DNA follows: TGTGCCAGTGGAGATACCGGGACTAGCGGGCCCAGCTCCTACGAGCAGTACTTC. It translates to CASGDTGTSGPSSYEQYF. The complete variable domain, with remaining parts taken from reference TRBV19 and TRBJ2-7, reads DGGITQSPKYLFRKEGQNVTLSCEQNLNHDAMYWYRQDPGQGLRLIYYSQIVNDFQKGDIAEGYSVSREKKESFPLTVTSAQKNPTAFYLCASGDTGTSGPSSYEQYFGPGTRLTVT.

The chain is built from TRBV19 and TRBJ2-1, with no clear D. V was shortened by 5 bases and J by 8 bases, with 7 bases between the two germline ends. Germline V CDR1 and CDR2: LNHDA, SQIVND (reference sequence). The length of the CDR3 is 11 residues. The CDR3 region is CASSEAYEQFF. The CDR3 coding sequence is TGTGCCAGTAGTGAAGCCTATGAGCAGTTCTTC.

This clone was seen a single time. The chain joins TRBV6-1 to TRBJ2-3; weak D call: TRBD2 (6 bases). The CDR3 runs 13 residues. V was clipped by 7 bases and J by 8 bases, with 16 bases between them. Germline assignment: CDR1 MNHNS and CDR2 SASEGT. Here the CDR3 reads CASTLWEEGTQYF. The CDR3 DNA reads TGTGCCAGCACCCTTTGGGAGGAGGGTACGCAGTATTTT.

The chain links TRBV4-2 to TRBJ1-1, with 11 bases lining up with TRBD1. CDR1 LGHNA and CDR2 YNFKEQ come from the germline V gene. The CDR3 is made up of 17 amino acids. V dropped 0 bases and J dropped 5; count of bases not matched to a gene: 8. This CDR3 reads CASSQDGTGGRGTEAFF. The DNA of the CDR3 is TGTGCCAGCAGCCAAGATGGGACAGGGGGTCGGGGGACTGAAGCTTTCTTT.

DNA of the CDR3: TGTGCCAGCAGCTTGGGCAGGGGTTCAACTTACAATGAGCAGTTCTTC. This encodes CASSLGRGSTYNEQFF. The chain joins TRBV5-5 to TRBJ2-1; D possibly corresponds to TRBD1 (6 bases). The CDR3 spans 16 residues. Germline values: CDR1 SGHKS, CDR2 YYEKEE (reference sequence). V gave up 0 bases and J gave up 4 bases, with 14 bases separating them. Variable domain in full (rest from reference TRBV5-5 and TRBJ2-1): DAGVTQSPTHLIKTRGQQVTLRCSPISGHKSVSWYQQVLGQGPQFIFQYYEKEERGRGNFPDRFSARQFPNYSSELNVNALLLGDSALYLCASSLGRGSTYNEQFFGPGTRLTVL.